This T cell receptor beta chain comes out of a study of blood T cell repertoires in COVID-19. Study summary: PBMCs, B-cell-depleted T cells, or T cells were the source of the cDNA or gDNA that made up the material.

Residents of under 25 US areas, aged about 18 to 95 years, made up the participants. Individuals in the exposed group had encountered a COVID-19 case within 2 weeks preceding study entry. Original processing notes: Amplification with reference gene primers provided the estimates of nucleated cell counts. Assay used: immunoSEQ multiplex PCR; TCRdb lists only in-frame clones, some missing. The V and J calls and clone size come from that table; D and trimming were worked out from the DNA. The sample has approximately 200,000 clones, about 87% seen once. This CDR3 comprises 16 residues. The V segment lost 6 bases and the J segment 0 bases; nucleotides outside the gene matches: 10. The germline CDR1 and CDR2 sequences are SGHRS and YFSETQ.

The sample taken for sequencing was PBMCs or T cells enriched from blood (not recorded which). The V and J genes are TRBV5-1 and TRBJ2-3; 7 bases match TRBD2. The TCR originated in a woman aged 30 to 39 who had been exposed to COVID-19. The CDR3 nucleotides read TGCGCCAGCACCCCGACTAGCCCCCCGAGCACAGATACGCAGTATTTT. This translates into CASTPTSPPSTDTQYF.